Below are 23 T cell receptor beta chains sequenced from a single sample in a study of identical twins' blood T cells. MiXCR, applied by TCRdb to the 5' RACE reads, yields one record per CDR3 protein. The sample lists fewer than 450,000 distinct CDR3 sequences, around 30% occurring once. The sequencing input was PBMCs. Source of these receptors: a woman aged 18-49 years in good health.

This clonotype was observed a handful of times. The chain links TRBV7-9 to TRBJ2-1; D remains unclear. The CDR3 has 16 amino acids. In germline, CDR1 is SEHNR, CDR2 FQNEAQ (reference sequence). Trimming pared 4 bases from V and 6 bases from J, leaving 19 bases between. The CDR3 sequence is CASSSPLSPSRNEQFF. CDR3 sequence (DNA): TGTGCCAGCAGCTCCCCCCTGTCCCCAAGCCGCAATGAGCAGTTCTTC.

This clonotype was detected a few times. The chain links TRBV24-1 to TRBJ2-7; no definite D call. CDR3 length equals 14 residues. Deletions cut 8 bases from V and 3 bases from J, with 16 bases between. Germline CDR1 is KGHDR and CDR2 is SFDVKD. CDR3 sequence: CATKIPFVSYEQYF. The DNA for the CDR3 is TGTGCCACCAAGATACCATTTGTCAGCTACGAGCAGTACTTC.

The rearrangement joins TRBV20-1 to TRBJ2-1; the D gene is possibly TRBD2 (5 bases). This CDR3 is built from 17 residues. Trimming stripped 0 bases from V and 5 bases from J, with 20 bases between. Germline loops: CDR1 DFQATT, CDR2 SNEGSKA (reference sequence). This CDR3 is CSARDRGRGSFHNEQFF. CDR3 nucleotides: TGCAGTGCTAGAGATCGAGGGCGTGGGAGCTTTCACAATGAGCAGTTCTTC.

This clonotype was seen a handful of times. The CDR3 reads CASSLAVAGEYGYTF. The DNA for the CDR3 is TGCGCCAGCAGCTTGGCGGTGGCAGGGGAGTATGGCTACACCTTC. The genes are TRBV5-1 and TRBJ1-2; D possibly corresponds to TRBD1 (6 bases). Germline V gene sequence: CDR1 SGHRS, CDR2 YFSETQ. The CDR3 is made up of 15 amino acids. V was shortened by 0 bases and J by 5 bases, with 14 bases between the two germline ends.

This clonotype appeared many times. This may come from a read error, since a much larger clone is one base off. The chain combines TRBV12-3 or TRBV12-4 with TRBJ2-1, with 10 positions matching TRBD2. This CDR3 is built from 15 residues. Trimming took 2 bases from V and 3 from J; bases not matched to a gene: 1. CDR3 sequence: CASSLLAGDYNEQFF. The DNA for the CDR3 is TGTGCCAGCAGTTTACTAGCGGGAGACTACAATGAGCAGTTCTTC.

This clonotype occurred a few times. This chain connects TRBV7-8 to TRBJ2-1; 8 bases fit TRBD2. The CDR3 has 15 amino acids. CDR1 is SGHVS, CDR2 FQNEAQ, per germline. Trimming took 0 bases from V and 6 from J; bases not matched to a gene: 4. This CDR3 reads CASSLASGEVNEQFF. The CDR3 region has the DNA TGTGCCAGCAGCTTAGCTAGCGGGGAGGTCAATGAGCAGTTCTTC.

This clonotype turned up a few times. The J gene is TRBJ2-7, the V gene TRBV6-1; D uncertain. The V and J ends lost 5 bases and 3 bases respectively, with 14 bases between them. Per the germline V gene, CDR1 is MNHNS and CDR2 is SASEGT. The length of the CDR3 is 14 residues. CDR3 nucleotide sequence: TGTGCCAGCAGTAACGTGGGGTATGGCTACGAGCAGTACTTC. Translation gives CASSNVGYGYEQYF.

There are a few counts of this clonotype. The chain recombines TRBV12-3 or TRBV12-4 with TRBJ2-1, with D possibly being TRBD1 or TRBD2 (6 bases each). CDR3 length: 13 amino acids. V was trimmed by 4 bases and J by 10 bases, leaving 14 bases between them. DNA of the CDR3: TGTGCCAGCAGTTCAGTTGGGGGGACAGAGCAGTTCTTC. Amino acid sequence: CASSSVGGTEQFF.

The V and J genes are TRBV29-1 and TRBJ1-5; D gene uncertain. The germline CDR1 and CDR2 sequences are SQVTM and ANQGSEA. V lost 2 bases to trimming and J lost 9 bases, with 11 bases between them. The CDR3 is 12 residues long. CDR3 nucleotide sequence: TGCAGCGTTGAATCGGGAGAGGGGCCCCAGCATTTT. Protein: CSVESGEGPQHF.

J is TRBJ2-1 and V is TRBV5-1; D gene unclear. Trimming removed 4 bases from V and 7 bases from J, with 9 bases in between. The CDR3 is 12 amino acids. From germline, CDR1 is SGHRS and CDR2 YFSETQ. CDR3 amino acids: CASSEKPNEQFF. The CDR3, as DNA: TGCGCCAGCAGCGAAAAACCGAATGAGCAGTTCTTC.

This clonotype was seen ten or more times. CDR3 nucleotides: TGTGCCAGTAGTATAGGCGGTCGGATTTTGGGTAACACTGAAGCTTTCTTT. Encoded protein: CASSIGGRILGNTEAFF. The V call is TRBV19, the J call TRBJ1-1; D is unresolved. Germline V gives CDR1 LNHDA, CDR2 SQIVND (reference sequence). Trimming stripped 1 base from V and 2 bases from J, with 17 bases between. The CDR3 is made up of 17 amino acids.

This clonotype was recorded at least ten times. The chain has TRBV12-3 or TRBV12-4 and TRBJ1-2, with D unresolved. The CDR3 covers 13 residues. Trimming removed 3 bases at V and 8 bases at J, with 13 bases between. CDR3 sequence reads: CASSFKVAYGYTF. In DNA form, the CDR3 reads TGTGCCAGCAGTTTCAAAGTCGCCTACGGCTACACCTTC.

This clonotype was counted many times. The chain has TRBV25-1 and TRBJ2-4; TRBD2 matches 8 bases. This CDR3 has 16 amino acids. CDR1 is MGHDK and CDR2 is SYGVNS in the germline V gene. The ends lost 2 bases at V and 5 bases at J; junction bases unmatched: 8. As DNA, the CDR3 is TGTGCCAGCAGTGAAGTTATAGGGCGGGGGGAAAACATTCAGTACTTC. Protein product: CASSEVIGRGENIQYF.

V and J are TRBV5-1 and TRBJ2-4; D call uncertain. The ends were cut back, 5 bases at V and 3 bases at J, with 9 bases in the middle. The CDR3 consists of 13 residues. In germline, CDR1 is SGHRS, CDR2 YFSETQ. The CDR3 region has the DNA TGCGCCAGCAGTCCGGACGGCAAAAACATTCAGTACTTC. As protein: CASSPDGKNIQYF.

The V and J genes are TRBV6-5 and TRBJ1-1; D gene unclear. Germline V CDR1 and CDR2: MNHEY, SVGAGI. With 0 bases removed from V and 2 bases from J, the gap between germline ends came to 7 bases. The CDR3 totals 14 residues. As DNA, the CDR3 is TGTGCCAGCAGTTACTCGATGCCCAACACTGAAGCTTTCTTT. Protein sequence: CASSYSMPNTEAFF.

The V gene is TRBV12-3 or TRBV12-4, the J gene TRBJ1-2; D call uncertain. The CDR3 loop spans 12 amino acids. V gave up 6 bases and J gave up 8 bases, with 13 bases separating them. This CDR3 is CASSGNSGGYTF. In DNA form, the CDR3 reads TGTGCCAGCAGCGGAAATTCGGGGGGCTACACCTTC.

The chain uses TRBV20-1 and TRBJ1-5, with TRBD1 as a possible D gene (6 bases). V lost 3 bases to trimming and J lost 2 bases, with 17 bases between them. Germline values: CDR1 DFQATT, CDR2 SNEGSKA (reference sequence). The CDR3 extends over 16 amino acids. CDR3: CSARVPGAGGNQPQHF. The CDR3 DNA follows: TGCAGTGCTAGGGTACCAGGGGCAGGGGGCAATCAGCCCCAGCATTTT.

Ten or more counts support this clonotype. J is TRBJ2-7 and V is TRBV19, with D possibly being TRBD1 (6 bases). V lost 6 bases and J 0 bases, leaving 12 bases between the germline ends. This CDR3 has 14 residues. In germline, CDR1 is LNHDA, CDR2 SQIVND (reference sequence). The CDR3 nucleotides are TGTGCCAGTAGCTCCGGGACAACCTCCTACGAGCAGTACTTC. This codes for CASSSGTTSYEQYF.

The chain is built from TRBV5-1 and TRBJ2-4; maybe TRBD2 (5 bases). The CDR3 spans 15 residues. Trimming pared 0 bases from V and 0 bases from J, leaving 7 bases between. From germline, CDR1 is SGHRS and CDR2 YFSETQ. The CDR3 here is CASSLGRLAKNIQYF. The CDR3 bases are TGCGCCAGCAGCTTGGGGAGGCTAGCCAAAAACATTCAGTACTTC.

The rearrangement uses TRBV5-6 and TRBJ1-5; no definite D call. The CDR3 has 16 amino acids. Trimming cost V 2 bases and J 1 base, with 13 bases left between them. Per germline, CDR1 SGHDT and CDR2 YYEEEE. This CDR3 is CASSLALGTSNQPQHF. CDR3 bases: TGTGCCAGCAGCTTAGCTTTGGGTACGAGCAATCAGCCCCAGCATTTT.

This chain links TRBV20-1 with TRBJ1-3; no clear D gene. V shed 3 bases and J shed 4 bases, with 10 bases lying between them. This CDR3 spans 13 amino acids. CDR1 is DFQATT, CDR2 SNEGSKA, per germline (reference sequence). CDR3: CSASRLMGNTIYF. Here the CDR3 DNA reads TGCAGTGCTAGTAGACTTATGGGAAACACCATATATTTT.

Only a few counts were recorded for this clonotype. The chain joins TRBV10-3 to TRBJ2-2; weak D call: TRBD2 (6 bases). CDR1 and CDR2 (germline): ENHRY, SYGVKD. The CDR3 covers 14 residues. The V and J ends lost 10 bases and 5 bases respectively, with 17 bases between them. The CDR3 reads CASVERVRTGELFF. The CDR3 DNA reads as TGTGCCAGCGTTGAGCGGGTCAGAACCGGGGAGCTGTTTTTT.

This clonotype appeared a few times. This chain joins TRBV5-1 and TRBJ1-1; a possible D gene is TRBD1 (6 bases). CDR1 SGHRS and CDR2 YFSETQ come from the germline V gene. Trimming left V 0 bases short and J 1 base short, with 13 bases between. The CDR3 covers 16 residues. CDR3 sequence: CASSLEVGRGNTEAFF. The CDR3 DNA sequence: TGCGCCAGCAGCTTGGAGGTGGGCAGGGGGAACACTGAAGCTTTCTTT.